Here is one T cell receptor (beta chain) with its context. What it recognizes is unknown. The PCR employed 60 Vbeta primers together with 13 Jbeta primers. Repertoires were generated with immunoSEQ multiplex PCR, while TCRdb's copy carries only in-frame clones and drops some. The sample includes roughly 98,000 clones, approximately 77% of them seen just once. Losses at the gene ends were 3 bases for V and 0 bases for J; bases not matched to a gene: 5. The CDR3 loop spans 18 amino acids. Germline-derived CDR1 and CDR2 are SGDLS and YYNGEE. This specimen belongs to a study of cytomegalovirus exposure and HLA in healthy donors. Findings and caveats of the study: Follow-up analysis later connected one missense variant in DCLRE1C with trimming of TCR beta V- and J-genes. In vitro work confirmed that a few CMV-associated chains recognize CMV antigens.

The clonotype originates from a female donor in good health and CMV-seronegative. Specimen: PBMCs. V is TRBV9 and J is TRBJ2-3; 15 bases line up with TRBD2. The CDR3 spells CASSDGTSGRLSTDTQYF. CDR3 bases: TGTGCCAGCAGCGACGGGACTAGCGGGAGGCTCAGCACAGATACGCAGTATTTT. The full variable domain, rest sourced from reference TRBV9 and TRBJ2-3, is DSGVTQTPKHLITATGQRVTLRCSPRSGDLSVYWYQQSLDQGLQFLIQYYNGEERAKGNILERFSAQQFPDLHSELNLSSLELGDSALYFCASSDGTSGRLSTDTQYFGPGTRLTVL.